The clone carrying this T cell receptor (beta chain) has a handful of counts. This entry belongs to a study of human T cells and chemical hapten exposure. During construction of the library, unique molecular identifiers were attached to individual cDNA molecules for quantitative, reproducible TCR counting. MiXCR, applied by TCRdb to the RACE reads, yields one record per CDR3 protein. This sample has approximately 350,000 distinct CDR3 sequences, with around 7% found just once. V was trimmed by 4 bases and J by 8 bases, leaving 21 bases between them. CDR1 is SEHNR and CDR2 is FQNEAQ in the germline V gene (reference sequence). CDR3 length equals 16 residues. Time point reported: patch test 1, 2 weeks after DPC sensitization. Treatment described: therapeutic diphenylcyclopropenone sensitization with weekly scalp DPC. The authors' total RNA extraction used unfractionated whole blood.

V usage is TRBV7-9 and J usage is TRBJ2-1, with D maybe TRBD2 (7 bases). The specimen was whole blood, collected in connection with sensitization to the hapten diphenylcyclopropenone (DPC). This receptor was identified in a woman between 18 and 29 years old with alopecia areata. Some clones in this sample may be carry-over from other donors' samples. The CDR3 is CASSSPGGRGGDEQFF. The CDR3 region has the DNA TGTGCCAGCAGCTCCCCGGGAGGCAGGGGTGGCGATGAGCAGTTCTTC. Looking up the rest from reference TRBV7-9 and TRBJ2-1 gives the full variable domain: DTGVSQNPRHKITKRGQNVTFRCDPISEHNRLYWYRQTLGQGPEFLTYFQNEAQLEKSRLLSDRFSAERPKGSFSTLEIQRTEQGDSAMYLCASSSPGGRGGDEQFFGPGTRLTVL.